Following are 9 T cell receptor beta chains from one sample sequenced in a study of tumor and adjacent non-tumor tissue in lung cancer. The template was RNA from unsorted bulk tissue. The library came from three nested PCR rounds adapted from ARM-PCR protocols. TCRdb analysed the multiplex PCR reads with MiXCR anew, one entry per CDR3 protein. The table shows 90,000 or so distinct CDR3 sequences, with more than 60% occurring only once. The specimen was lung tumor tissue. These receptors came from a man between 65 and 85 years old with non-small cell lung cancer.

This clonotype was found a few times. This chain links TRBV6-6 with TRBJ2-4; 8 bases fit TRBD1. Germline-derived CDR1 and CDR2 are MNHNY and SVGAGI (reference sequence). The V and J ends lost 8 bases and 12 bases, in that order; junction bases with no gene match: 12. This CDR3 contains 13 residues. As DNA, the CDR3 is TGTGCCAGCTGTCGTGGACAGGGATCGTCTCAGTACTTC. This translates into CASCRGQGSSQYF.

This clonotype has only a few counts. Just one base apart from a much larger clone, this may be a read error. This chain uses TRBV5-1 with TRBJ1-6; D unresolved. Trimming removed 5 bases from V and 5 bases from J, with 11 bases in between. The CDR3 length is 14 residues. Germline loops: CDR1 SGHRS, CDR2 YFSETQ. CDR3 loop: CASRDARNNSPLHF. DNA of the CDR3: TGCGCCAGCAGAGACGCCCGGAATAATTCACCCCTCCACTTT. The whole variable domain, filled in from reference TRBV5-1 and TRBJ1-6, reads KAGVTQTPRYLIKTRGQQVTLSCSPISGHRSVSWYQQTPGQGLQFLFEYFSETQRNKGNFPGRFSGRQFSNSRSEMNVSTLELGDSALYLCASRDARNNSPLHFGNGTRLTVT.

Of note for this clonotype: A read error may account for a junction end that differs from germline. The chain couples TRBV29-1 to TRBJ2-3, with D possibly matching TRBD2 (7 bases). Germline CDR1 SQVTM, CDR2 ANQGSEA. CDR3 size: 15 residues. CDR3 in amino acids: CSVETVGGATDTQYF. The CDR3 DNA reads TGCAGTGTTGAGACGGTGGGGGGGGCCACAGATACGCAGTATTTT.

A remark on this clonotype: One end of the junction does not line up with germline, which may come from a read error. The chain employs TRBV11-2 and TRBJ2-2; D perhaps matches TRBD1 (6 bases). The CDR3 is 15 residues long. From germline, CDR1 is SGHAT and CDR2 FQNNGV. The chain's CDR3 is CASSLGRGIPGELFF. CDR3 DNA: TGCGCCAGCAGCTTAGGCAGGGGAATACCCGGGGAGCTGTTTTTT.

This clonotype showed up just once. One end of the junction is discordant with germline, which a read error may explain. The chain has TRBV5-8 and TRBJ2-5; D possibly corresponds to TRBD2 (6 bases). Germline CDR1 SGHTS, CDR2 YDEGEE. The CDR3 is made up of 17 amino acids. Here the CDR3 reads CASSARGVALGQVTQYF. The CDR3 DNA is TGTGCCAGCAGCGCCCGCGGGGTGGCCTTAGGACAAGTGACCCAGTACTTC.

Remarks on this clonotype: The junction and the germline gene differ at one end; a read error may be behind it. The gene calls are TRBV11-2 and TRBJ2-5; D gene unclear. The CDR3 extends over 13 amino acids. Germline V lookup: CDR1 SGHAT, CDR2 FQNNGV. CDR3 nucleotide sequence: TGTGCCAACAGCCCCCGATCTAGAGAGATCCAGTACTTC. It codes for CANSPRSREIQYF.

The gene calls are TRBV11-2 and TRBJ2-7, with a weak D call TRBD1 (5 bases). This CDR3 region has 14 residues. Germline CDR1 SGHAT, CDR2 FQNNGV. Here the CDR3 reads CACTSELGPYEQYF. CDR3 DNA sequence: TGTGCATGCACCTCCGAGCTGGGGCCCTACGAGCAGTACTTC. The variable domain in full, completed from reference TRBV11-2 and TRBJ2-7, reads EAGVAQSPRYKIIEKRQSVAFWCNPISGHATLYWYQQILGQGPKLLIQFQNNGVVDDSQLPKDRFSAERLKGVDSTLKIQPAKLEDSAVYLCACTSELGPYEQYFGPGTRLTVT.

This clonotype was seen ten or more times. This chain uses TRBV10-3 with TRBJ2-2; 13 bases map to TRBD2. The ends lost 3 bases at V and 6 bases at J; junction bases unmatched: 7. This CDR3 region has 17 residues. The V gene's germline CDR1 is ENHRY and CDR2 SYGVKD. The CDR3 DNA follows: TGTGCCATCAGTGAATTATGGACTAGCGGGAGTCCCGGGGAGCTGTTTTTT. Protein: CAISELWTSGSPGELFF.

This clonotype was detected ten times or more. The chain carries TRBV2 and TRBJ1-2; D remains unclear. V shed 0 bases and J shed 7 bases, with 9 bases lying between them. Germline loops: CDR1 SNHLY, CDR2 FYNNEI. The CDR3 has 13 amino acids. In nucleotides, the CDR3 is TGTGCCAGCAGTGAAGCACGTTCCGGTGGCTACACCTTC. Translation gives CASSEARSGGYTF.